These T cell receptor beta chains were read from a single sample in a study of cytomegalovirus exposure and HLA in healthy donors. Profiling relied on immunoSEQ multiplex PCR, and the TCRdb table lists in-frame clones only, not all of them. Among more than 85,000 clones listed, approximately 81% were seen once. Sequenced sample: PBMCs. The source is a female donor in good health and CMV-seropositive. CDR3s include the opening cysteine and the closing phenylalanine or tryptophan. The order of the fields is J gene, clone size, CDR3 length, D gene, V gene, CDR3 DNA, CDR3 protein. D genes are given only for firm matches. A clone size is listed for some rows: how often the clone was seen (once, few, many), or a class if it is expanded.

TRBJ1-2,.,14,.,TRBV10-3,TGTGCCATCAGCACCTCGGGGGGGGCGGAGGGCTACACCTTC,CAISTSGGAEGYTF
TRBJ2-3,.,18,TRBD2,TRBV18,TGTGCCAGCTCACCATTGGGGACTAGCGGGGGATACACAGATACGCAGTATTTT,CASSPLGTSGGYTDTQYF
TRBJ2-7,.,12,.,TRBV10-3,TGTGCCACCTCGGGCCAGGGATACGAGCAGTACTTC,CATSGQGYEQYF
TRBJ2-5,.,14,.,TRBV11-2,TGTGCCAGCAGCCCTCAGGGATACGGAGAGACCCAGTACTTC,CASSPQGYGETQYF
TRBJ1-2,once,14,TRBD1,TRBV5-1,TGCGCCAGCAGCTTGAGTACAGGGGACTATGGCTACACCTTC,CASSLSTGDYGYTF
TRBJ2-4,.,15,.,TRBV29-1,TGCAGCGTTGTCGTCCAGGGGAAAGCCAAAAACAGTCAGTACTTC,CSVVVQGKAKNSQYF
TRBJ2-2,.,16,.,TRBV6-5,TGTGCCAGCAGTTACTCCGACAGAAGGAACACCGGGGAGCTGTTTTTT,CASSYSDRRNTGELFF
TRBJ2-7,.,16,TRBD1,TRBV19,TGTGCCAGCCCAGACAGGGGCCAGCCTGGGATCAGGGCAGAGTACTTC,CASPDRGQPGIRAEYF
TRBJ1-3,once,16,.,TRBV7-9,TGTTCCAGCAGCTTAGTATCGGGAGCCTCTGGAAACACCATATATTTT,CSSSLVSGASGNTIYF
TRBJ1-6,.,15,TRBD1,TRBV2,TGTGCCAGCAGCACCGGGACAGGGGCTAATTCACCCCTCCACTTT,CASSTGTGANSPLHF
TRBJ2-7,once,13,TRBD2,TRBV18,TGTGCCAGCTCCACTAGCGGCTCCTACGAGCAGTACTTC,CASSTSGSYEQYF
TRBJ2-7,.,13,TRBD2,TRBV2,TGTGCCAGCTGCGGGGGGACGGGCTACGAGCAGTACTTC,CASCGGTGYEQYF
TRBJ1-1,.,15,.,TRBV4-1,TGCGCCAGCAGCCCCGCCGCCTATCAGAACACTGAAGCTTTCTTT,CASSPAAYQNTEAFF